This entry lists 9 T cell receptor beta chains sequenced from one sample in a study of T cells in Graves' hyperthyroidism and ophthalmopathy. Researchers amplified the TCR beta CDR3 regions from RNA transcripts. The TCR CDR3 was amplified in a first-round RT-PCR using the HTBI primer set. Each CDR3 protein gets one entry after TCRdb re-called the multiplex PCR reads with MiXCR. The sample contains about 500,000 distinct CDR3 sequences, about 16% of which appear only once. Sequencing input: blood. Receptors originate from a woman aged 25 to 45 with Graves' ophthalmopathy.

For this clonotype: This may be a read error: a much more frequent sequence differs by one nucleotide. In DNA, the CDR3 is TGTGCCAGCGGTCGGACAACTAACACCGGGGAGCTGTTTTTT. It translates to CASGRTTNTGELFF. The chain recombines TRBV2 with TRBJ2-2, with D possibly matching TRBD1 (5 bases). The CDR3 consists of 14 residues. The germline V gene encodes CDR1 SNHLY and CDR2 FYNNEI. Between the trimmed V and J ends, which lost 8 bases and 2 bases, there was a span of 12 bases.

This clonotype was seen repeatedly, ten times or more. This rearrangement joins TRBV9 to TRBJ1-1; the D gene is possibly TRBD1 (6 bases). V was clipped by 4 bases and J by 6 bases, with 10 bases between them. Germline V CDR1 and CDR2: SGDLS, YYNGEE. CDR3 length equals 12 residues. The CDR3 coding sequence is TGTGCCAGCAGCTACAGGGCCGCTGAAGCTTTCTTT. This codes for CASSYRAAEAFF.

V gene TRBV9 combines with J gene TRBJ2-3, with 8 bases that match TRBD2. This CDR3 has 18 residues. Germline-derived CDR1 and CDR2 are SGDLS and YYNGEE. J was trimmed by 2 bases and V by 3 bases; bases with no gene match: 14. CDR3 sequence reads: CASSGPLNSGEVTDTQYF. As DNA, the CDR3 is TGTGCCAGCAGCGGACCCCTTAATAGCGGGGAAGTCACAGATACGCAGTATTTT.

In its sample, this clonotype was seen a few times. The rearrangement uses TRBV20-1 and TRBJ1-1, with D uncertain. Germline V gene lookup returns CDR1 DFQATT and CDR2 SNEGSKA (reference sequence). CDR3 length: 11 residues. Trimming stripped 6 bases from V and 8 bases from J, with 13 bases between. CDR3 sequence reads: CSARTPGEAFF. The DNA of the CDR3 is TGCAGTGCCAGAACACCGGGGGAAGCTTTCTTT.

The table lists this clonotype with many counts. The V gene is TRBV6-1, the J gene TRBJ2-5, with a weak D call TRBD2 (6 bases). With 5 bases removed from V and 2 bases from J, the gap between germline ends came to 15 bases. Germline V gene lookup returns CDR1 MNHNS and CDR2 SASEGT. The CDR3 has 15 residues. CDR3 sequence: CASSPSGGRQETQYF. Here the CDR3 DNA reads TGTGCCAGCAGTCCATCCGGAGGGCGACAAGAGACCCAGTACTTC.

The sample holds many counts of this clonotype. The rearrangement joins TRBV29-1 to TRBJ1-1; D perhaps matches TRBD1 (5 bases). CDR3 length: 14 amino acids. Germline loops: CDR1 SQVTM, CDR2 ANQGSEA. V lost 5 bases to trimming and J lost 3 bases, with 16 bases between them. CDR3 protein: CSVKGRVGYTEAFF. CDR3 DNA: TGCAGCGTTAAGGGCAGGGTAGGGTACACTGAAGCTTTCTTT. Looking up the rest from reference TRBV29-1 and TRBJ1-1 gives the full variable domain: SAVISQKPSRDICQRGTSLTIQCQVDSQVTMMFWYRQQPGQSLTLIATANQGSEATYESGFVIDKFPISRPNLTFSTLTVSNMSPEDSSIYLCSVKGRVGYTEAFFGQGTRLTVV.

As to this clonotype: A much bigger clone sits one base away, suggesting this may be a read error. The chain joins TRBV7-2 to TRBJ2-1; D uncertain. The CDR3 spans 14 residues. V shed 5 bases and J shed 7 bases, with 15 bases lying between them. The germline gives CDR1 SGHTA, CDR2 FQGNSA. As DNA, the CDR3 is TGTGCCAGCAGCCCTACCTCGAACACAAATGAGCAGTTCTTC. The encoded protein is CASSPTSNTNEQFF.

Many counts were recorded for this clonotype. The chain has TRBV3-2 and TRBJ2-1; the D segment call TRBD1 is taken from the table without a DNA check. TRBV3-2 is noted as a pseudogene. The CDR3 is 18 amino acids. In nucleotides, the CDR3 is TGTGCCAGCAGCCAAGATTCTCAGGGGATTCGACAGATCGATGAGCAGTTCTTC. Translating it yields CASSQDSQGIRQIDEQFF.

Ten or more counts support this clonotype. DNA for the CDR3: TGTGCCAGCAGTTTGAGGTCTTACGAGCAGTACTTC. Its translation is CASSLRSYEQYF. This chain uses TRBV28 with TRBJ2-7; D uncertain. V lost 3 bases, J lost 4 bases, and 7 bases lay in between. Germline lookup yields CDR1 MDHEN and CDR2 SYDVKM. This CDR3 spans 12 amino acids.